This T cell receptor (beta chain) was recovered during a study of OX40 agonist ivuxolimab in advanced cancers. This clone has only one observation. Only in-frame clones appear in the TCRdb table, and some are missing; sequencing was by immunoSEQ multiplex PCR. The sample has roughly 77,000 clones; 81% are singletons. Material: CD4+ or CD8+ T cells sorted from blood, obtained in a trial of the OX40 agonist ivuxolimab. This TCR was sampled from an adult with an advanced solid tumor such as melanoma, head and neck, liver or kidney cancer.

DNA of the CDR3: TGTGCCAGCAGCTTAGAAGCCCCAACGCAGTATTTT. Its protein is CASSLEAPTQYF. This sequence joins TRBV7-9 and TRBJ2-3; D is unresolved. The CDR3 spans 12 residues. Trimming took 1 base from V and 9 from J, leaving 8 bases between them. Germline assignment: CDR1 SEHNR and CDR2 FQNEAQ (reference sequence).